This TCR beta chain was found in a study of control samples from healthy donors and cancer patients. Unmatched junction bases numbered 10, after V lost 5 bases and J lost 9 bases. The CDR3 extends over 16 amino acids. Germline V gives CDR1 SGHTA, CDR2 FQGNSA. Assay used: immunoSEQ multiplex PCR; TCRdb lists only in-frame clones, some missing. Of 30,000 to 40,000 clones in the sample, around 83% were seen once. The clonotype comes from a woman aged 60 to 75 with lung cancer. V usage is TRBV7-2 and J usage is TRBJ2-1; 13 nucleotides line up with TRBD2. Sequences were obtained from PBMCs. CDR3 region: CASSLAGLAGRGEQFF. In nucleotides, the CDR3 is TGTGCCAGCAGCCTTGCGGGACTAGCGGGGAGGGGTGAGCAGTTCTTC.